The present entry profiles one T cell receptor beta chain with its context. Additional DNA sequences in this sample encode the identical CDR3. This entry comes from a study of shared clonotypes between healthy human individuals. This CDR3 is built from 14 residues. J was trimmed by 3 bases and V by 0 bases; bases with no gene match: 3. The V gene's germline CDR1 is SGDLS and CDR2 YYNGEE. The table came from immunoSEQ multiplex PCR; TCRdb's copy has only in-frame clones and leaves some out. The top ten clones hold about 1.7% of a sample with more than 2 million clones, around 95% of them seen once. Cells designated naive CD8 were CD45RO-negative and were positively selected for CCR7, with terminally differentiated effector memory CD45RA+ cells excluded.

The gene calls are TRBV9 and TRBJ2-7; 7 nucleotides match TRBD2. This sequence originates from a man younger than 35 in good health. Some clones in this sample may be carry-over from other donors' samples. The material sequenced was naive CD8+ T cells from PBMCs. The DNA of the CDR3 is TGTGCCAGCAGCGTAGCGGCGGGGGACTACGAGCAGTACTTC. It encodes CASSVAAGDYEQYF. The full variable domain, completed using reference TRBV9 and TRBJ2-7, is DSGVTQTPKHLITATGQRVTLRCSPRSGDLSVYWYQQSLDQGLQFLIQYYNGEERAKGNILERFSAQQFPDLHSELNLSSLELGDSALYFCASSVAAGDYEQYFGPGTRLTVT.